The 8 T cell receptor beta chains below come from one sample, sequenced in a study of T-cell reconstitution after alpha-beta-depleted transplantation in children. Unique molecular identifiers tagged the TCRbeta library. TCRdb used MiXCR to reprocess the PCR reads, holding one entry per CDR3 protein. The profile shows over 3,000 distinct CDR3 sequences, roughly 10% of them singletons. The sequencing here drew on PBMCs, mostly from graft donor cells, taken 360 days after TCRalphabeta/CD19-depleted stem cell transplant. Receptors originate from a patient under 10 years old who had a stem cell transplant for inherited bone marrow failure, so the T cells may come from the graft donor.

This clonotype was picked up many times. The chain carries TRBV7-8 and TRBJ2-7, with D hard to call. CDR3 length: 17 amino acids. Deletions cut 1 base from V and 0 bases from J, with 16 bases between. The germline V gene encodes CDR1 SGHVS and CDR2 FQNEAQ. CDR3 nucleotide sequence: TGTGCCAGCAGCTTAGTGTTCGGACGCGTATTCTCCTACGAGCAGTACTTC. It yields the protein CASSLVFGRVFSYEQYF.

Ten or more counts support this clonotype. As DNA, the CDR3 is TGTGCCAGCAGCCAAGAGGAGTGGCAGGGGGCTAGGCACGAGCAGTACTTC. It encodes CASSQEEWQGARHEQYF. V and J are TRBV4-2 and TRBJ2-7; 8 bases line up with TRBD1. V was clipped by 0 bases and J by 5 bases; unmatched bases: 12. In germline, CDR1 is LGHNA, CDR2 YNFKEQ. The CDR3 loop spans 17 amino acids.

This clonotype has at least ten counts. This rearrangement joins TRBV5-1 to TRBJ2-7, with 7 bases that match TRBD1. Germline V gives CDR1 SGHRS, CDR2 YFSETQ. Losses at the gene ends were 2 bases for V and 4 bases for J; bases not matched to a gene: 3. This CDR3 contains 13 residues. The CDR3, as DNA: TGCGCCAGCAGCTTTTACAGGGGTTACGAGCAGTACTTC. This encodes CASSFYRGYEQYF.

This clonotype was detected many times. The rearrangement uses TRBV28 and TRBJ1-5, with 7 bases fitting TRBD1. Trimming cost V 2 bases and J 4 bases; bases outside gene matches: 2. The CDR3 runs to 14 residues. The germline gives CDR1 MDHEN, CDR2 SYDVKM. The CDR3 sequence is CASSLLQGNQPQHF. The DNA for the CDR3 is TGTGCCAGCAGTTTACTACAGGGGAATCAGCCCCAGCATTTT. Filled out from reference TRBV28 and TRBJ1-5, the complete variable domain reads DVKVTQSSRYLVKRTGEKVFLECVQDMDHENMFWYRQDPGLGLRLIYFSYDVKMKEKGDIPEGYSVSREKKERFSLILESASTNQTSMYLCASSLLQGNQPQHFGDGTRLSIL.

This clonotype was observed many times. The rearrangement joins TRBV27 to TRBJ2-5; maybe TRBD2 (6 bases). Trimming pared 5 bases from V and 8 bases from J, leaving 24 bases between. CDR1 is MNHEY, CDR2 SMNVEV, per germline (reference sequence). CDR3 size: 16 residues. The CDR3 DNA sequence: TGTGCCAGCAGTCCAATAACTAGCTACCTCCGGACCACCCAGTACTTC. This gives the protein CASSPITSYLRTTQYF.

This clonotype has ten or more counts. This chain links TRBV18 with TRBJ1-2; D is ambiguous. V lost 2 bases and J 7 bases, leaving 11 bases between the germline ends. The CDR3 sequence is 13 residues long. CDR1 is KGHSH, CDR2 LQKENI, per germline. The CDR3 protein is CASSPENSGGYTF. CDR3 DNA sequence: TGTGCCAGCTCACCAGAGAACTCGGGTGGCTACACCTTC. Looking up the rest from reference TRBV18 and TRBJ1-2 gives the full variable domain: NAGVMQNPRHLVRRRGQEARLRCSPMKGHSHVYWYRQLPEEGLKFMVYLQKENIIDESGMPKERFSAEFPKEGPSILRIQQVVRGDSAAYFCASSPENSGGYTFGSGTRLTVV.

This clonotype has ten or more counts. The rearrangement uses TRBV7-9 and TRBJ1-2, with D uncertain. V was trimmed by 3 bases and J by 5 bases, leaving 13 bases between them. The CDR3 is made up of 14 amino acids. Germline CDR1 is SEHNR and CDR2 is FQNEAQ (reference sequence). In DNA, the CDR3 is TGTGCCAGCAGCTTTACGACCGCGGAGTATGGCTACACCTTC. It encodes CASSFTTAEYGYTF. The variable domain in full, completed from reference TRBV7-9 and TRBJ1-2, reads DTGVSQNPRHKITKRGQNVTFRCDPISEHNRLYWYRQTLGQGPEFLTYFQNEAQLEKSRLLSDRFSAERPKGSFSTLEIQRTEQGDSAMYLCASSFTTAEYGYTFGSGTRLTVV.

This clonotype was observed a few times. The chain is built from TRBV15 and TRBJ2-7; D is perhaps TRBD1 (5 bases). Trimming cost V 3 bases and J 4 bases, with 19 bases left between them. The CDR3 extends over 16 amino acids. Germline V gene lookup returns CDR1 LNHNV and CDR2 YYDKDF (reference sequence). CDR3 sequence: CATSRGQKQPPYEQYF. The CDR3 bases are TGTGCCACCAGCAGGGGGCAAAAACAGCCTCCTTACGAGCAGTACTTC.